This T cell receptor beta chain was documented in a study of T cell changes during pregnancy in multiple sclerosis. The length of the CDR3 is 17 residues. CDR1 is LGHNA, CDR2 YSLEER, per germline. V trimming: 3 bases; J trimming: 4 bases; junction bases outside the gene matches: 10. Profiled with immunoSEQ multiplex PCR; TCRdb holds only in-frame clones, not every one. The data hold tens of thousands of clones, with roughly 92% observed a single time. This rearrangement joins TRBV4-3 to TRBJ2-5; 11 bases are a match to TRBD2. The material was peripheral blood, obtained in the first trimester of pregnancy. This receptor was obtained from a female donor with multiple sclerosis, enrolled in a pregnancy study. The CDR3 region has the DNA TGCGCCAGCAGCCAGGATATAGCGGGGGGGGGCAGAGAGACCCAGTACTTC. It is translated as CASSQDIAGGGRETQYF.